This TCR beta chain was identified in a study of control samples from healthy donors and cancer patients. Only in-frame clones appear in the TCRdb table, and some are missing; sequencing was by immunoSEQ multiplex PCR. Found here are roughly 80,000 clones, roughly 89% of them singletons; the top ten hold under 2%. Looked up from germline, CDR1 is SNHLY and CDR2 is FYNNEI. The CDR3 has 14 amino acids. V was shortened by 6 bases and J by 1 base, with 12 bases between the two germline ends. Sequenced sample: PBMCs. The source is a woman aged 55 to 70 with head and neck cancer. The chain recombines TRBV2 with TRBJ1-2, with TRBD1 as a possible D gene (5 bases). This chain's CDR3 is CASRPGPNNYGYTF. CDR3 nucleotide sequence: TGTGCCAGCAGACCGGGACCGAATAACTATGGCTACACCTTC.